This T cell receptor (beta chain) was identified during a study of human T cells and chemical hapten exposure. Time point of the sample: patch test 1, 2 weeks after DPC sensitization. Treatment denoted: therapeutic diphenylcyclopropenone sensitization with weekly scalp DPC. Each CDR3 protein is one row after TCRdb ran MiXCR on the RACE reads. Here the sample spans 85,000 to 100,000 distinct CDR3 sequences, roughly an eighth being singletons. CDR3 size: 15 residues. V gave up 0 bases and J gave up 3 bases, with 12 bases separating them. The germline CDR1 and CDR2 sequences are ENHRY and SYGVKD. The chain combines TRBV10-3 with TRBJ2-7; the D gene is possibly TRBD1 (5 bases). Sequencing was performed on whole blood, taken in connection with sensitization to the hapten diphenylcyclopropenone (DPC). The TCR comes from a woman aged 40 to 55 with alopecia areata. Some clones in this sample may be carry-over from other donors' samples. The CDR3, as DNA: TGTGCCATCAGTGAGTCAGGGGTATCCGTCTACGAGCAGTACTTC. Amino acids: CAISESGVSVYEQYF.